Shown below are 14 T cell receptor beta chains from a single sample sequenced in a study of T-cell reconstitution after alpha-beta-depleted transplantation in children. The library targeted TCRbeta and was prepared with unique molecular identifiers. TCRdb re-called the PCR reads through MiXCR, storing one row per CDR3 protein. The table includes 530,000 or so distinct CDR3 sequences, 25% to 30% detected once. The source material was PBMCs, sampled before TCRalphabeta/CD19-depleted stem cell transplant. These receptors were taken from a boy under two years old with Wiskott-Aldrich syndrome, due to receive a stem cell transplant.

This clonotype was counted a few times. The rearrangement uses TRBV12-3 or TRBV12-4 and TRBJ1-1; no clear D gene. The V end lost 3 bases, the J end lost 0 bases, and 11 bases lay between the germline ends. This CDR3 spans 15 amino acids. The CDR3 sequence: CASSFKIGVNTEAFF. CDR3 DNA: TGTGCCAGCAGTTTCAAAATTGGAGTGAACACTGAAGCTTTCTTT.

The rearrangement joins TRBV10-3 to TRBJ1-5; D might be TRBD1 (5 bases). The CDR3 runs to 13 residues. The V gene's germline CDR1 is ENHRY and CDR2 SYGVKD. V was shortened by 6 bases and J by 4 bases, with 10 bases between the two germline ends. In DNA, the CDR3 is TGTGCCATCAGCTTGGACACAAATCAGCCCCAGCATTTT. It yields the protein CAISLDTNQPQHF.

The gene calls are TRBV15 and TRBJ2-3, with D tentatively TRBD2 (5 bases). Trimming took off 3 bases at V and 0 bases at J, with 10 bases between the two ends. Germline assignment: CDR1 LNHNV and CDR2 YYDKDF (reference sequence). The CDR3 runs to 15 residues. CDR3 residues: CATSRGRTSTDTQYF. In nucleotides, the CDR3 is TGTGCCACCAGCAGGGGAAGGACTAGCACAGATACGCAGTATTTT. The full variable domain, in which reference TRBV15 and TRBJ2-3 provide the parts outside the CDR3, is DAMVIQNPRYQVTQFGKPVTLSCSQTLNHNVMYWYQQKSSQAPKLLFHYYDKDFNNEADTPDNFQSRRPNTSFCFLDIRSPGLGDTAMYLCATSRGRTSTDTQYFGPGTRLTVL.

The chain uses TRBV4-2 and TRBJ1-4; D uncertain. This CDR3 is 14 amino acids long. The V and J ends lost 5 bases and 4 bases respectively, with 11 bases between them. Germline V gene sequence: CDR1 LGHNA, CDR2 YNFKEQ. CDR3 in amino acids: CASSKTLLNEKLFF. In nucleotides, the CDR3 is TGTGCCAGCAGCAAGACCTTACTTAATGAAAAACTGTTTTTT.

This chain links TRBV3-1 with TRBJ2-5; 11 nucleotides align to TRBD2. Germline V gene lookup returns CDR1 LGHDT and CDR2 YNNKEL (reference sequence). J lost 4 bases, V lost 0 bases, and 1 base had no gene match. This CDR3 is built from 15 residues. CDR3 nucleotides: TGTGCCAGCAGCCAAGACGGACTAGCGGGAGAGACCCAGTACTTC. It yields the protein CASSQDGLAGETQYF.

The rearrangement joins TRBV5-1 to TRBJ2-1, with TRBD1 identical over 11 bases. Losses at the gene ends were 4 bases for V and 3 bases for J; bases not matched to a gene: 9. Germline V gene sequence: CDR1 SGHRS, CDR2 YFSETQ. The CDR3 is 17 amino acids. The CDR3 is CASSPYSGTGGYNEQFF. CDR3 DNA sequence: TGCGCCAGCAGCCCTTACTCCGGGACAGGGGGCTACAATGAGCAGTTCTTC.

The chain employs TRBV20-1 and TRBJ2-2; 7 bases match TRBD2. The V segment lost 5 bases and the J segment 0 bases; nucleotides outside the gene matches: 9. This CDR3 comprises 16 residues. CDR1 is DFQATT and CDR2 is SNEGSKA in the germline V gene (reference sequence). CDR3 DNA: TGCAGTGCTCCCAGTGGGGGGAGGGCGAACACCGGGGAGCTGTTTTTT. It is translated as CSAPSGGRANTGELFF.

This clonotype was seen more than once but under ten times. This sequence joins TRBV10-3 and TRBJ2-3; D ambiguous. Trimming removed 8 bases from V and 8 bases from J, with 11 bases in between. Germline V gives CDR1 ENHRY, CDR2 SYGVKD. The CDR3 consists of 11 residues. For the CDR3, the DNA is TGTGCCATCGGGCGAGTGGGTACGCAGTATTTT. Protein sequence: CAIGRVGTQYF.

In this sample, this clonotype turned up a few times. This sequence joins TRBV27 and TRBJ2-1, with D possibly matching TRBD2 (5 bases). The germline V gene has CDR1 MNHEY and CDR2 SMNVEV (reference sequence). V gave up 0 bases and J gave up 12 bases, with 24 bases separating them. This CDR3 has 17 residues. CDR3 nucleotide sequence: TGTGCCAGCAGTTTATCCGGGCCTAGCCCAGGTGGCAGTGTGCAGTTCTTC. Protein product: CASSLSGPSPGGSVQFF.

The chain uses TRBV12-5 and TRBJ2-7, with 8 bases fitting TRBD1. V shed 5 bases, J shed 6 bases, and the junction held 9 bases outside the gene matches. Per the germline V gene, CDR1 is LGHNT and CDR2 is FRNRAP. This CDR3 has 14 residues. CDR3 nucleotides: TGTGCTAGTGGTCTAGGACAGGGCGGAGGCGAGCAGTACTTC. Translation: CASGLGQGGGEQYF. The entire variable domain, with the rest obtained from reference TRBV12-5 and TRBJ2-7, is as follows: DARVTQTPRHKVTEMGQEVTMRCQPILGHNTVFWYRQTMMQGLELLAYFRNRAPLDDSGMPKDRFSAEMPDATLATLKIQPSEPRDSAVYFCASGLGQGGGEQYFGPGTRLTVT.

In this sample, this clonotype turned up a few times. The chain carries TRBV25-1 and TRBJ2-3; tentatively, D is TRBD1 (6 bases). This CDR3 is 12 amino acids long. The ends were cut back, 6 bases at V and 7 bases at J, with 11 bases in the middle. Germline V gene sequence: CDR1 MGHDK, CDR2 SYGVNS. The CDR3: CASRTGLHTQYF. The DNA of the CDR3 is TGTGCCAGCAGAACAGGGCTTCATACGCAGTATTTT.

The V call is TRBV4-2, the J call TRBJ2-6, with D uncertain. Trimming stripped 0 bases from V and 12 bases from J, with 6 bases between. The germline CDR1 and CDR2 sequences are LGHNA and YNFKEQ. The CDR3 has 12 amino acids. This CDR3 reads CASSQERAVLTF. In DNA, the CDR3 is TGTGCCAGCAGCCAAGAAAGGGCCGTCCTGACTTTC.

This clonotype has more than one count but fewer than ten. V gene TRBV7-2 combines with J gene TRBJ1-6, with 7 bases fitting TRBD1. Losses at the gene ends were 4 bases for V and 13 bases for J; bases not matched to a gene: 16. Germline CDR1 and CDR2: SGHTA and FQGNSA. The CDR3 contains 16 residues. The DNA for the CDR3 is TGTGCCAGCAGCTCGCAGGGGACAGCCATCCTTTCCCCCCTCCACTTT. Translating it yields CASSSQGTAILSPLHF.

The CDR3 spells CASSPLAGENTEAFF. The CDR3 DNA follows: TGTGCCAGCTCACCACTGGCAGGGGAGAACACTGAAGCTTTCTTT. The chain is built from TRBV18 and TRBJ1-1, with TRBD1 as a possible D gene (6 bases). The CDR3 runs to 15 residues. Between the trimmed V and J ends, which lost 1 base and 1 base, there was a span of 10 bases. Germline V gives CDR1 KGHSH, CDR2 LQKENI.